This entry lists 25 T cell receptor beta chains sequenced from one sample in a study of siplizumab effects on memory and regulatory T cells. Clones were sequenced by immunoSEQ multiplex PCR, and TCRdb holds only the in-frame ones, with some missing. The table shows around 100,000 clones, with 85% to 95% occurring only once. The source material was non-Treg CD4+ T cells sorted from blood. These receptors all stem from a human donor in good health.

The CDR3 sequence is CASSLKQGGETQYF. DNA for the CDR3: TGTGCCAGCAGCTTGAAGCAGGGGGGGGAGACCCAGTACTTC. The V call is TRBV5-4, the J call TRBJ2-5; D assignment may be TRBD1 or TRBD2 (7 bases each). The CDR3 consists of 14 residues. V shed 1 base and J shed 5 bases, with 12 bases lying between them. Per germline, CDR1 SGHNT and CDR2 YYREEE (reference sequence).

The V and J genes are TRBV7-6 and TRBJ1-4, with TRBD1 matching over 7 bases. V was clipped by 5 bases and J by 7 bases; unmatched bases: 13. CDR1 and CDR2 from the germline V gene are SGHVS and FNYEAQ. The CDR3 totals 16 residues. The CDR3 sequence: CASSRNAGSGGEKLFF. The DNA of the CDR3 is TGTGCCAGCAGCCGGAATGCGGGCTCAGGGGGTGAAAAACTGTTTTTT.

V usage is TRBV30 and J usage is TRBJ2-6; the D gene is possibly TRBD2 (6 bases). This CDR3 contains 14 residues. CDR1 and CDR2 from the germline V gene are GTSNPN and SVGIG (reference sequence). Deletions cut 5 bases from V and 2 bases from J, with 10 bases between. This chain's CDR3 is CAWLREAGANVLTF. CDR3 in DNA: TGTGCCTGGTTAAGGGAGGCTGGGGCCAACGTCCTGACTTTC.

The chain employs TRBV11-2 and TRBJ2-5; D is unresolved. Per the germline V gene, CDR1 is SGHAT and CDR2 is FQNNGV. This CDR3 comprises 15 residues. V lost 5 bases, J lost 5 bases, and 18 bases lay in between. The DNA for the CDR3 is TGTGCCAGCAGCCCATCCCACGGCTCTGGGGAGACCCAGTACTTC. Translated, it gives CASSPSHGSGETQYF. The whole variable domain, remainder taken from reference TRBV11-2 and TRBJ2-5, is EAGVAQSPRYKIIEKRQSVAFWCNPISGHATLYWYQQILGQGPKLLIQFQNNGVVDDSQLPKDRFSAERLKGVDSTLKIQPAKLEDSAVYLCASSPSHGSGETQYFGPGTRLLVL.

About this clone itself: A read error may produce the germline difference seen at one junction end. Here the CDR3 DNA reads TGTGCTAGCAGCCCGACAGGGGAAGGTCTGGAGACCCAGTACTTC. This translates into CASSPTGEGLETQYF. The genes are TRBV7-7 and TRBJ2-5; TRBD1 aligns across 8 bases. CDR1 is SSHAT, CDR2 FNYEAQ, per germline (reference sequence). The CDR3 runs 15 residues.

This chain joins TRBV18 and TRBJ2-3; D unresolved. Per the germline V gene, CDR1 is KGHSH and CDR2 is LQKENI. V lost 4 bases and J lost 2, with 16 bases in between. The CDR3 runs 16 residues. The CDR3 is CASSLTARSSTDTQYF. The CDR3 region has the DNA TGTGCCAGCTCACTCACTGCGCGGTCATCCACAGATACGCAGTATTTT.

V and J are TRBV6-4 and TRBJ2-3; D possibly corresponds to TRBD2 (6 bases). The germline V gene encodes CDR1 MRHNA and CDR2 SNTAGT. CDR3 length: 15 residues. The V end was cut by 0 bases, the J end by 1 base, with 8 bases between. The CDR3 sequence is CASSDSPSGTDTQYF. Here the CDR3 DNA reads TGTGCCAGCAGTGACTCTCCTAGCGGCACAGATACGCAGTATTTT.

This rearrangement joins TRBV27 to TRBJ2-7, with D hard to call. Trimming shortened V by 2 bases and J by 9 bases, and 14 bases separated the two germline ends. This CDR3 region has 13 residues. CDR1 and CDR2 from the germline V gene are MNHEY and SMNVEV (reference sequence). Written as DNA, the CDR3 is TGTGCCAGCAGTTTAGGCAGAGTTAAAACGCAGTACTTC. Protein sequence: CASSLGRVKTQYF.

This clone was observed a single time. The rearrangement joins TRBV6-5 to TRBJ1-3, with no clear D. V lost 0 bases to trimming and J lost 3 bases, with 9 bases between them. The CDR3 totals 15 residues. Germline assignment: CDR1 MNHEY and CDR2 SVGAGI. This CDR3 reads CASSYSSGRGNTIYF. The CDR3 nucleotides are TGTGCCAGCAGTTACTCGTCTGGTCGTGGAAACACCATATATTTT.

This chain joins TRBV5-1 and TRBJ2-5; the D gene could be TRBD1 or TRBD2 (6 bases each). Germline CDR1 reads SGHRS; CDR2 reads YFSETQ. Trimming took off 4 bases at V and 3 bases at J, with 25 bases between the two ends. CDR3 length: 18 amino acids. As DNA, the CDR3 is TGCGCCAGCAGCGTGGGGGCGACCGGGACACGGGAGAAAGAGACCCAGTACTTC. Encoded protein: CASSVGATGTREKETQYF.

This sequence joins TRBV5-6 and TRBJ2-1; D not resolved. The CDR3 runs 12 residues. In germline, CDR1 is SGHDT, CDR2 YYEEEE. V was cut by 1 base and J by 7 bases, with 6 bases left in between. In DNA form, the CDR3 reads TGTGCCAGCAGCTTGACCGGGAATGAGCAGTTCTTC. This codes for CASSLTGNEQFF. Drawing the rest from reference TRBV5-6 and TRBJ2-1, the complete variable domain is DAGVTQSPTHLIKTRGQQVTLRCSPKSGHDTVSWYQQALGQGPQFIFQYYEEEERQRGNFPDRFSGHQFPNYSSELNVNALLLGDSALYLCASSLTGNEQFFGPGTRLTVL.

This clone appeared a single time. Here the CDR3 reads CSVDGGTLDNEQFF. The CDR3 DNA reads TGCAGCGTTGATGGGGGTACCCTAGATAATGAGCAGTTCTTC. V and J are TRBV29-1 and TRBJ2-1; D possibly uses TRBD1 or TRBD2 (5 bases each). The CDR3 is made up of 14 amino acids. V was pared by 3 bases and J by 7 bases, with 16 bases between. The germline CDR1 and CDR2 sequences are SQVTM and ANQGSEA.

This chain uses TRBV5-1 with TRBJ2-2; TRBD1 matches at 7 bases. The CDR3 runs 15 residues. Trimming took 5 bases from V and 0 from J; bases not matched to a gene: 4. Per germline, CDR1 SGHRS and CDR2 YFSETQ. The CDR3 is CASREGAANTGELFF. CDR3 nucleotide sequence: TGCGCCAGCAGAGAGGGGGCCGCGAACACCGGGGAGCTGTTTTTT. The full variable domain, rest sourced from reference TRBV5-1 and TRBJ2-2, is KAGVTQTPRYLIKTRGQQVTLSCSPISGHRSVSWYQQTPGQGLQFLFEYFSETQRNKGNFPGRFSGRQFSNSRSEMNVSTLELGDSALYLCASREGAANTGELFFGEGSRLTVL.

CDR3 DNA: TGTGCCTGGAGTCTGGGTTATGGGGGCTACACCTTC. As protein: CAWSLGYGGYTF. This chain links TRBV30 with TRBJ1-2, with no clear D. The ends were cut back, 2 bases at V and 8 bases at J, with 12 bases in the middle. CDR3 size: 12 residues. Germline assignment: CDR1 GTSNPN and CDR2 SVGIG (reference sequence). Using reference TRBV30 and TRBJ1-2 for the parts outside the CDR3, the full variable domain is SQTIHQWPATLVQPVGSPLSLECTVEGTSNPNLYWYRQAAGRGLQLLFYSVGIGQISSEVPQNLSASRPQDRQFILSSKKLLLSDSGFYLCAWSLGYGGYTFGSGTRLTVV.

This rearrangement joins TRBV4-1 to TRBJ1-1; no clear D. Germline CDR1 MGHRA, CDR2 YSYEKL. The CDR3 contains 14 residues. Trimming left V 0 bases short and J 10 bases short, with 15 bases between. CDR3 sequence reads: CASSQDPHDTRAFF. CDR3 nucleotide sequence: TGCGCCAGCAGCCAAGACCCTCACGACACGCGAGCTTTCTTT.

The V call is TRBV29-1, the J call TRBJ2-7; D not certain. Per germline, CDR1 SQVTM and CDR2 ANQGSEA. This CDR3 is 12 amino acids long. The V end lost 7 bases, the J end lost 6 bases, and 16 bases lay between the germline ends. CDR3 in DNA: TGCAGCGCGACCCGGACCCGCGGCGAGCAGTACTTC. This sequence encodes CSATRTRGEQYF.

V and J are TRBV19 and TRBJ2-5, with TRBD2 matching 12 bases. J gave up 5 bases and V 6 bases, and 7 bases lay outside the gene matches. This CDR3 contains 15 residues. Germline V gives CDR1 LNHDA, CDR2 SQIVND (reference sequence). The DNA of the CDR3 is TGTGCCAGTAGACAGACTAGCGGGAGAGTTGAGACCCAGTACTTC. Its protein is CASRQTSGRVETQYF.

The V call is TRBV12-5, the J call TRBJ1-1, with D hard to call. The ends were cut back, 0 bases at V and 0 bases at J, with 11 bases in the middle. CDR3 length: 16 residues. The germline CDR1 and CDR2 sequences are LGHNT and FRNRAP. CDR3 DNA: TGTGCTAGTGGTTTGGTACGAATAGGAATGAACACTGAAGCTTTCTTT. Translation: CASGLVRIGMNTEAFF.

CDR3 bases: TGCGCCAGCAGCTTGATAGCGGGAGTAAACAATGAGCAGTTCTTC. Translation: CASSLIAGVNNEQFF. The chain has TRBV5-1 and TRBJ2-1; TRBD2 agrees at 9 bases. This CDR3 is built from 15 residues. Unmatched junction bases numbered 4, after V lost 1 base and J lost 5 bases. The germline gives CDR1 SGHRS, CDR2 YFSETQ. Looking up the rest from reference TRBV5-1 and TRBJ2-1 gives the full variable domain: KAGVTQTPRYLIKTRGQQVTLSCSPISGHRSVSWYQQTPGQGLQFLFEYFSETQRNKGNFPGRFSGRQFSNSRSEMNVSTLELGDSALYLCASSLIAGVNNEQFFGPGTRLTVL.

This chain connects TRBV5-4 to TRBJ1-5; D gene unclear. CDR3 size: 15 residues. The germline CDR1 and CDR2 sequences are SGHNT and YYREEE (reference sequence). Between the trimmed V and J ends, which lost 9 bases and 3 bases, there was a span of 19 bases. The CDR3 spells CANVTTTDVNQPQHF. The CDR3, as DNA: TGTGCCAACGTAACGACAACAGATGTCAATCAGCCCCAGCATTTT.

This chain links TRBV2 with TRBJ1-6; D remains unclear. This CDR3 is 12 amino acids long. Deletions cut 4 bases from V and 9 bases from J, with 7 bases between. In germline, CDR1 is SNHLY, CDR2 FYNNEI. In DNA form, the CDR3 reads TGTGCCAGCAGTGGAGGTATTTCACCCCTCCACTTT. This encodes CASSGGISPLHF. Looking up the rest from reference TRBV2 and TRBJ1-6 gives the full variable domain: EPEVTQTPSHQVTQMGQEVILRCVPISNHLYFYWYRQILGQKVEFLVSFYNNEISEKSEIFDDQFSVERPDGSNFTLKIRSTKLEDSAMYFCASSGGISPLHFGNGTRLTVT.

The chain uses TRBV6-5 and TRBJ2-7; 7 bases line up with TRBD2. Germline-derived CDR1 and CDR2 are MNHEY and SVGAGI. Trimming at V came to 2 bases and at J to 13 bases, leaving 14 bases not matched to a gene. The CDR3 has 14 amino acids. CDR3 region: CASSYREDNTYRYF. CDR3 DNA: TGTGCCAGCAGTTACCGGGAGGACAATACATATAGATACTTC.

The sample holds one count of this clone. The CDR3 region has the DNA TGTGCCAGCAGTTCGGACGGCGGGACCTCGTATTACAATGAGCAGTTCTTC. This translates into CASSSDGGTSYYNEQFF. This chain uses TRBV25-1 with TRBJ2-1; a possible D gene is TRBD2 (6 bases). CDR3 length: 17 amino acids. V lost 5 bases and J 4 bases, leaving 21 bases between the germline ends. The germline V gene encodes CDR1 MGHDK and CDR2 SYGVNS.

V usage is TRBV11-2 and J usage is TRBJ2-5; D might be TRBD1 or TRBD2, each matching 6 bases. The CDR3 sequence is 16 residues long. Germline V gives CDR1 SGHAT, CDR2 FQNNGV. The V end was cut by 5 bases, the J end by 5 bases, with 21 bases between. In DNA form, the CDR3 reads TGTGCCAGCAGCCCCACGGTTTCCGGGGGCAGTGAGACCCAGTACTTC. Amino acids: CASSPTVSGGSETQYF.

The table lists this clone with a few counts. The chain links TRBV10-1 to TRBJ2-5, with 12 nucleotides matching TRBD2. Germline V CDR1 and CDR2: WNHNN, SYGVQD (reference sequence). The CDR3 is 15 amino acids. Losses at the gene ends were 2 bases for V and 4 bases for J; bases not matched to a gene: 2. DNA of the CDR3: TGCGCCAGCAGTGAGGGACTAGCGGGGCGAGAGACCCAGTACTTC. Its protein is CASSEGLAGRETQYF.